This T cell receptor beta chain was documented in a study of T-cell reconstitution after alpha-beta-depleted transplantation in children. The table lists this clonotype with many counts. A TCRbeta library incorporating unique molecular identifiers was prepared. MiXCR, run by TCRdb on the PCR reads, gives a single entry per CDR3 protein. The repertoire holds roughly 90,000 distinct CDR3 sequences, 9% to 15% seen once, with about 15% in the top ten. In germline, CDR1 is MNHEY, CDR2 SVGAGI. The CDR3 covers 15 residues. Trimming removed 4 bases from V and 5 bases from J, with 17 bases in between. This sample comprised PBMCs from the stem cell graft donor, obtained from the stem cell graft. This chain connects TRBV6-5 to TRBJ1-2; unclear D gene. The source is a human donor who donated a stem cell graft to a child with inherited bone marrow failure. The CDR3 here is CASSSGLKVGYGYTF. The CDR3 region has the DNA TGTGCCAGCAGTTCAGGTCTCAAGGTCGGGTATGGCTACACCTTC.